This TCR beta chain was recovered during a study of fetal regulatory T cell absence and autoimmunity (dated 2017 in TCRdb). Broadly, across the study: Exocrine pancreas autoimmunity was seen in the IPEX patients without clinical diabetes.

The junction carries 12 bases between V and J, which are trimmed by 2 bases and 4 bases respectively. Including the terminal cysteine and phenylalanine, the CDR3 comprises 15 residues. The sequence is cut down to CDR3 DNA, 45 bases in frame from base 1. The germline V gene gives CDR1 as LGHNA and CDR2 as YNFKEQ. Beyond this particular receptor, the publication reports: Cord blood and pancreas had broadly similar TRB gene family usage, resembling published neonatal and adult repertoires. Significant oligoclonal enrichment of the TCR compartment was observed in pancreas versus cord blood, with some top clones enriched more than 85-fold. The oligoclonal enrichment was interpreted as support for antigen-driven autoimmunity in the pancreas before birth in IPEX syndrome.

A note on this clone: This receptor's antigen is unknown. Base-call qualities are not available, and no considerably larger clone is one nucleotide away.

Genomic DNA, 2-3 ug, was extracted from umbilical cord blood or frozen pancreas using the DNeasy Blood and Tissue Kit. Amplification and barcoding of TCRbeta CDR3 regions were carried out by two-step multiplex PCR on the immunoSEQ human TCRbeta survey platform. Libraries were sequenced on Illumina instruments, with IgH sequenced in parallel from the same samples. In the source study's methods: To remove PCR and sequencing errors, raw reads were filtered against the IMGT V, D, J definitions and then binned using a nearest-neighbor algorithm. A clone was defined by an identical nucleotide sequence, and differential abundance between tissues was tested with a Fisher exact test for each clone at a pFDR threshold of p<0.01. A minimum inclusion filter of 10 in either sample excluded clones with frequencies too low for statistical inference. The immunoSEQ Analyzer was used for pairwise clonal comparisons, while IMGT tools were used to assess gene family usage. TCRdb obtained this table from immuneACCESS and retained in-frame rearrangements with V and J assigned. These tables miss some clones; where compared with another copy, unresolved V genes account for less than half of the shortfall, and the remainder is unexplained. For V, J and clone size, that table is used; D and trimming come from the DNA. Recorded for this sample are just over 45,000 clones; roughly four fifths of them occurred a single time. The top ten clonotypes cover 0.35% to 0.5% of the sample.

The sequenced sample consisted of cord blood. This clonotype was obtained from a newborn boy with IPEX syndrome. The rearranged segments are TRBV4-2 and TRBJ2-1; the D gene remains uncertain. The CDR3 in this case is CASSQSWSRYNEQFF. The DNA sequence is as follows: TGTGCCAGCAGCCAATCCTGGAGCAGATACAATGAGCAGTTCTTC.